The 17 T cell receptor beta chains listed next were all sequenced from one sample in a study of Graves' ophthalmopathy and Graves' hyperthyroidism. From RNA, the CDR3 regions of TCR beta chains were amplified and sequenced. HTBI primers were used in a first-round RT-PCR, which preceded a second-round multiplex PCR. TCRdb independently ran MiXCR on the multiplex PCR reads; one entry per CDR3 protein. The table lists around 340,000 distinct CDR3 sequences, 15% to 20% of them singletons, with about 12% in the top ten. Sequences were obtained from peripheral blood. The receptors shown here come from an adult man with Graves' ophthalmopathy.

The table lists this clonotype with many counts. The V gene is TRBV6-2 or TRBV6-3, the J gene TRBJ2-6; TRBD2 aligns across 8 bases. The length of the CDR3 is 15 residues. V gave up 8 bases and J gave up 2 bases; unmatched junction bases: 5. Germline loops: CDR1 MNHEY, CDR2 SVGEGT. This chain's CDR3 is CASFSGGAGANVLTF. The CDR3 DNA sequence: TGTGCCAGCTTCTCGGGGGGGGCTGGGGCCAACGTCCTGACTTTC.

This clonotype has at least ten counts. The chain combines TRBV2 with TRBJ2-5, with 8 bases lining up with TRBD1. The V segment lost 5 bases and the J segment 4 bases; nucleotides outside the gene matches: 15. Germline V gives CDR1 SNHLY, CDR2 FYNNEI. The CDR3 sequence is 17 residues long. The CDR3 DNA reads TGTGCCAGCAGTCCCACCAATCCTGGGACAGGTGGAGAGACCCAGTACTTC. Translation gives CASSPTNPGTGGETQYF.

This clonotype appeared many times. The gene calls are TRBV7-9 and TRBJ2-7; either TRBD1 or TRBD2 may fit D (5 bases each). Germline V gene sequence: CDR1 SEHNR, CDR2 FQNEAQ (reference sequence). The CDR3 runs to 14 residues. The V gene lost 5 bases and the J gene lost 4 bases, with 15 bases spanning the gap. CDR3 protein: CASSAVDRGYEQYF. CDR3 sequence (DNA): TGTGCCAGCAGCGCCGTTGACAGAGGGTACGAGCAGTACTTC. Variable domain in full (rest from reference TRBV7-9 and TRBJ2-7): DTGVSQNPRHKITKRGQNVTFRCDPISEHNRLYWYRQTLGQGPEFLTYFQNEAQLEKSRLLSDRFSAERPKGSFSTLEIQRTEQGDSAMYLCASSAVDRGYEQYFGPGTRLTVT.

The chain couples TRBV6-1 to TRBJ2-7; 14 bases are shared with TRBD2. Trimming cost V 4 bases and J 4 bases; bases outside gene matches: 12. The germline V gene encodes CDR1 MNHNS and CDR2 SASEGT. The CDR3 loop spans 18 amino acids. CDR3 region: CASSGLGLAGDREYEQYF. The CDR3 DNA reads as TGTGCCAGCAGTGGGTTGGGACTAGCGGGAGACAGGGAGTACGAGCAGTACTTC.

This clonotype was counted at least ten times. The chain links TRBV27 to TRBJ1-5; TRBD1 matches at 7 bases. Trimming took 5 bases from V and 4 from J; bases not matched to a gene: 5. The V gene's germline CDR1 is MNHEY and CDR2 SMNVEV (reference sequence). The CDR3 totals 14 residues. The chain's CDR3 is CASSLGQANQPQHF. Here the CDR3 DNA reads TGTGCCAGCAGTCTTGGACAGGCGAATCAGCCCCAGCATTTT.

The chain recombines TRBV6-1 with TRBJ2-5; D may be TRBD2 (6 bases). Trimming removed 7 bases from V and 3 bases from J, with 21 bases in between. The CDR3 totals 16 residues. The germline gives CDR1 MNHNS, CDR2 SASEGT. Here the CDR3 reads CASTACTLGGEETQYF. CDR3 bases: TGTGCCAGCACCGCGTGTACGCTGGGCGGGGAAGAGACCCAGTACTTC.

This clonotype has at least ten counts. Mismatch with germline at one junction end may stem from a read error. V is TRBV19 and J is TRBJ1-1; TRBD1 matches at 9 bases. The germline CDR1 and CDR2 sequences are LNHDA and SQIVND (reference sequence). This CDR3 has 16 amino acids. The CDR3 nucleotides are TGTGCCAGTAGAATAGGTCCCGGACAGGGGTTTCCTGAAGCTTTCTTT. Translating gives CASRIGPGQGFPEAFF.

This clonotype was seen a handful of times. The chain links TRBV6-5 to TRBJ2-4; 8 bases fit TRBD1. The germline V gene encodes CDR1 MNHEY and CDR2 SVGAGI. This CDR3 is built from 14 residues. Trimming cost V 2 bases and J 8 bases; bases outside gene matches: 5. The CDR3 sequence: CASSYQGASYIQYF. Here the CDR3 DNA reads TGTGCCAGCAGTTACCAGGGGGCCTCGTACATTCAGTACTTC.

This clonotype was counted only a few times. This chain links TRBV5-1 with TRBJ2-5; 9 bases match TRBD1. V shed 2 bases and J 4 bases; nucleotides not matched to a gene: 6. Per germline, CDR1 SGHRS and CDR2 YFSETQ. There are 15 residues in the CDR3. In nucleotides, the CDR3 is TGCGCCAGCAGCTTAGGACAGGGGTTTACAGAGACCCAGTACTTC. It encodes CASSLGQGFTETQYF.

In its sample, this clonotype was seen many times. The chain's CDR3 is CAWSETGWGYTF. The CDR3 coding sequence is TGTGCCTGGAGTGAGACGGGTTGGGGCTACACCTTC. This rearrangement joins TRBV30 to TRBJ1-2; D remains ambiguous. CDR1 is GTSNPN, CDR2 SVGIG, per germline (reference sequence). Trimming cost V 1 base and J 8 bases, with 11 bases left between them. This CDR3 region has 12 residues. Looking up the rest from reference TRBV30 and TRBJ1-2 gives the full variable domain: SQTIHQWPATLVQPVGSPLSLECTVEGTSNPNLYWYRQAAGRGLQLLFYSVGIGQISSEVPQNLSASRPQDRQFILSSKKLLLSDSGFYLCAWSETGWGYTFGSGTRLTVV.

The table lists this clonotype with many counts. The chain couples TRBV11-2 to TRBJ2-7; D is unclear. The CDR3 has 12 residues. V dropped 5 bases and J dropped 5 bases, with 10 bases sitting between them. The germline V gene encodes CDR1 SGHAT and CDR2 FQNNGV. The CDR3 loop reads CASSRMADEQYF. CDR3 nucleotides: TGTGCCAGCAGCCGAATGGCAGACGAGCAGTACTTC. The whole variable domain, remainder taken from reference TRBV11-2 and TRBJ2-7, is EAGVAQSPRYKIIEKRQSVAFWCNPISGHATLYWYQQILGQGPKLLIQFQNNGVVDDSQLPKDRFSAERLKGVDSTLKIQPAKLEDSAVYLCASSRMADEQYFGPGTRLTVT.

This clonotype was seen at least ten times. The J gene is TRBJ2-7, the V gene TRBV7-8, with D hard to call. CDR1 and CDR2 from the germline V gene are SGHVS and FQNEAQ. Between the trimmed V and J ends, which lost 4 bases and 0 bases, there was a span of 16 bases. There are 16 residues in the CDR3. Here the CDR3 DNA reads TGTGCCAGCAGCTCCTGGGGTCCTAGGAGCTCCTACGAGCAGTACTTC. It specifies CASSSWGPRSSYEQYF.

This clonotype showed up many times. The chain employs TRBV20-1 and TRBJ1-1; D remains unclear. V shed 0 bases and J shed 0 bases, with 5 bases lying between them. Germline CDR1 reads DFQATT; CDR2 reads SNEGSKA (reference sequence). The CDR3 runs to 13 residues. DNA of the CDR3: TGCAGTGCTAGAGAAGCATTGAACACTGAAGCTTTCTTT. Its translation: CSAREALNTEAFF.

This clonotype was recorded at least ten times. The V call is TRBV30, the J call TRBJ1-1, with D possibly being TRBD1 (6 bases). The V end lost 5 bases, the J end lost 4 bases, and 20 bases lay between the germline ends. CDR3 length: 15 amino acids. Germline assignment: CDR1 GTSNPN and CDR2 SVGIG (reference sequence). The CDR3 sequence: CAWDLLGGGGTEAFF. For the CDR3, the DNA is TGTGCCTGGGATCTACTCGGGGGCGGGGGCACTGAAGCTTTCTTT.

Ten or more counts support this clonotype. The CDR3 loop is CAWRAHPFEQYF. The CDR3 bases are TGTGCCTGGAGAGCTCATCCCTTCGAGCAGTACTTC. The rearrangement uses TRBV30 and TRBJ2-7; D ambiguous. V shed 3 bases and J shed 6 bases, with 12 bases lying between them. This CDR3 region has 12 residues. CDR1 and CDR2 (germline): GTSNPN, SVGIG (reference sequence).

There are many counts of this clonotype. The CDR3 spells CSARVGTITEAFF. CDR3 sequence (DNA): TGCAGTGCTAGAGTGGGGACAATTACTGAAGCTTTCTTT. The chain is built from TRBV20-1 and TRBJ1-1, with D tentatively TRBD1 (6 bases). The CDR3 totals 13 residues. Germline CDR1 reads DFQATT; CDR2 reads SNEGSKA (reference sequence). V was clipped by 1 base and J by 5 bases, with 11 bases between them.

The table lists this clonotype with many counts. The chain links TRBV20-1 to TRBJ2-5, with D unresolved. The V gene lost 6 bases and the J gene lost 9 bases, with 17 bases spanning the gap. This CDR3 has 12 amino acids. Germline values: CDR1 DFQATT, CDR2 SNEGSKA (reference sequence). The chain's CDR3 is CSASWTDGAQYF. CDR3 coding DNA: TGCAGTGCGTCTTGGACCGACGGAGCCCAGTACTTC.